One sample yielded the 27 T cell receptor beta chains listed below, sequenced in a study of PD-1 blockade in classical Hodgkin lymphoma. Each of the patients experienced relapse following autologous stem cell transplantation, and their brentuximab vedotin exposure differed. The table came from immunoSEQ multiplex PCR; TCRdb's copy has only in-frame clones and leaves some out. The sample includes nearly 25,000 clones, 60% to 80% seen only once; the top ten take approximately 6.4%. Source: peripheral blood mononuclear cells (PBMCs), taken at baseline. The receptor set was obtained from a human donor with classical Hodgkin lymphoma.

This sequence joins TRBV7-8 and TRBJ1-5, with D possibly matching TRBD1 (6 bases). V was clipped by 6 bases and J by 1 base, with 16 bases between them. Germline V gene data show CDR1 as SGHVS and CDR2 as FQNEAQ. The CDR3 spans 16 residues. The CDR3 region is CASSSRGGMSNQPQHF. The CDR3 DNA reads as TGTGCCAGCAGTTCCAGGGGTGGTATGAGCAATCAGCCCCAGCATTTT.

The chain joins TRBV15 to TRBJ2-5; 9 nucleotides align to TRBD2. The junction had 4 bases not matched to a gene; V was cut back by 5 bases and J by 3 bases. CDR1 and CDR2 from the germline V gene are LNHNV and YYDKDF (reference sequence). This CDR3 has 14 amino acids. CDR3 amino acids: CATSGPSGKETQYF. In DNA form, the CDR3 reads TGTGCCACCAGCGGGCCTAGCGGGAAAGAGACCCAGTACTTC.

In this sample, this clone turned up a few times. The chain joins TRBV4-1 to TRBJ2-1, with D possibly matching TRBD2 (5 bases). V dropped 5 bases and J dropped 8 bases, with 19 bases sitting between them. Germline loops: CDR1 MGHRA, CDR2 YSYEKL. There are 15 residues in the CDR3. CDR3 nucleotides: TGCGCCAGCAGCTGGCGGGCAGCTTCAATGGATGAGCAGTTCTTC. Amino acid sequence: CASSWRAASMDEQFF.

This chain joins TRBV7-2 and TRBJ2-3, with 7 bases identical to TRBD2. Germline values: CDR1 SGHTA, CDR2 FQGNSA. This CDR3 is 16 amino acids long. Unmatched junction bases numbered 10, after V lost 4 bases and J lost 3 bases. This CDR3 reads CASSYNPGLPTDTQYF. In nucleotides, the CDR3 is TGTGCCAGCAGCTATAATCCGGGACTACCTACAGATACGCAGTATTTT.

V usage is TRBV9 and J usage is TRBJ1-5; D gene uncertain. V was shortened by 4 bases and J by 7 bases, with 12 bases between the two germline ends. The CDR3 has 13 amino acids. Germline values: CDR1 SGDLS, CDR2 YYNGEE. The CDR3, as DNA: TGTGCCAGCAGCCTCAGTGCCGAGCAGCCCCAGCATTTT. Translating gives CASSLSAEQPQHF.

The CDR3 sequence is CASSLPGGDGYTF. The DNA of the CDR3 is TGTGCCAGCAGTTTACCGGGGGGGGATGGCTACACCTTC. The chain links TRBV28 to TRBJ1-2; a possible D gene is TRBD1 (5 bases). Germline-derived CDR1 and CDR2 are MDHEN and SYDVKM. The CDR3 sequence is 13 residues long. Trimming cost V 2 bases and J 6 bases, with 10 bases left between them.

The CDR3 spells CASRQSGTGVTFF. The CDR3 DNA sequence: TGTGCCAGCAGACAGTCGGGGACAGGTGTAACTTTCTTT. V gene TRBV6-5 combines with J gene TRBJ1-1, with 8 positions matching TRBD1. The ends lost 6 bases at V and 12 bases at J; junction bases unmatched: 12. The germline gives CDR1 MNHEY, CDR2 SVGAGI. CDR3 length: 13 residues.

V and J are TRBV6-5 and TRBJ2-2; D may be TRBD1 or TRBD2 (5 bases each). Germline lookup yields CDR1 MNHEY and CDR2 SVGAGI. The CDR3 loop spans 13 amino acids. V was clipped by 5 bases and J by 5 bases, with 9 bases between them. CDR3 coding DNA: TGTGCCAGCAGTACCGAGGGGACCGGGGAGCTGTTTTTT. This encodes CASSTEGTGELFF.

The table lists this clone with a count of one. The rearrangement joins TRBV9 to TRBJ1-1; the D is unclear. Trimming shortened V by 3 bases and J by 8 bases, and 11 bases separated the two germline ends. The length of the CDR3 is 12 residues. Looked up from germline, CDR1 is SGDLS and CDR2 is YYNGEE. CDR3: CASSGPNLEAFF. CDR3 bases: TGTGCCAGCAGCGGACCTAATTTGGAAGCTTTCTTT.

J is TRBJ2-5 and V is TRBV10-3; 7 positions agree with TRBD1. V gave up 0 bases and J gave up 3 bases; unmatched junction bases: 7. Germline V CDR1 and CDR2: ENHRY, SYGVKD. This CDR3 is built from 16 residues. The CDR3 sequence is CAISESIQGIEETQYF. The CDR3 bases are TGTGCCATCAGTGAGTCGATACAGGGGATCGAAGAGACCCAGTACTTC.

The chain couples TRBV18 to TRBJ1-6; 9 nucleotides match TRBD1. Germline V gives CDR1 KGHSH, CDR2 LQKENI. The CDR3 loop spans 16 amino acids. V shed 6 bases, J shed 0 bases, and the junction held 3 bases outside the gene matches. CDR3 protein: CASSRQGGSYNSPLHF. In DNA, the CDR3 is TGTGCCAGCTCTCGACAGGGGGGCTCCTATAATTCACCCCTCCACTTT.

The rearrangement links TRBV7-2 to TRBJ2-7; 8 bases map to TRBD2. J gave up 4 bases and V 5 bases, and 10 bases lay outside the gene matches. CDR3 length: 15 residues. In germline, CDR1 is SGHTA, CDR2 FQGNSA. The CDR3 nucleotides are TGTGCCAGCAGCACATTAGCGGGGCGGCGGTACGAGCAGTACTTC. Encoded protein: CASSTLAGRRYEQYF.

Only a few counts were recorded for this clone. The gene calls are TRBV19 and TRBJ1-6; no clear D gene. The CDR3 contains 13 residues. V lost 5 bases, J lost 8 bases, and 10 bases lay in between. Germline V gene data show CDR1 as LNHDA and CDR2 as SQIVND (reference sequence). CDR3 residues: CASSGRDYSPLHF. CDR3 DNA sequence: TGTGCCAGTAGTGGTAGGGATTATTCACCCCTCCACTTT.

The rearrangement joins TRBV7-9 to TRBJ2-1, with 7 positions matching TRBD2. J lost 6 bases, V lost 5 bases, and 13 bases had no gene match. Germline CDR1 reads SEHNR; CDR2 reads FQNEAQ (reference sequence). The CDR3 sequence is 16 residues long. The CDR3 DNA reads as TGTGCCAGCAGCACCCACGTCGGGGACTACAGCAATGAGCAGTTCTTC. Translated: CASSTHVGDYSNEQFF. Drawing the rest from reference TRBV7-9 and TRBJ2-1, the complete variable domain is DTGVSQNPRHKITKRGQNVTFRCDPISEHNRLYWYRQTLGQGPEFLTYFQNEAQLEKSRLLSDRFSAERPKGSFSTLEIQRTEQGDSAMYLCASSTHVGDYSNEQFFGPGTRLTVL.

The chain recombines TRBV5-1 with TRBJ2-1; no firm D call. From germline, CDR1 is SGHRS and CDR2 YFSETQ. The CDR3 extends over 15 amino acids. V was clipped by 7 bases and J by 4 bases, with 18 bases between them. This chain's CDR3 is CASAARVGNYNEQFF. For the CDR3, the DNA is TGCGCCAGCGCCGCCCGGGTAGGGAATTACAATGAGCAGTTCTTC.

The genes are TRBV5-4 and TRBJ2-3, with D perhaps TRBD2 (5 bases). Per the germline V gene, CDR1 is SGHNT and CDR2 is YYREEE (reference sequence). The length of the CDR3 is 16 residues. V lost 4 bases and J lost 0, with 15 bases in between. CDR3 DNA sequence: TGTGCCAGCAGCGCCCAAAGCGGAGCTAGCACAGATACGCAGTATTTT. Residues: CASSAQSGASTDTQYF.

This clone was picked up one time. The rearrangement joins TRBV7-9 to TRBJ1-3; D unresolved. Trimming took 0 bases from V and 0 from J, leaving 12 bases between them. Germline V lookup: CDR1 SEHNR, CDR2 FQNEAQ (reference sequence). CDR3 length: 17 amino acids. The chain's CDR3 is CASSLAVSRLSGNTIYF. The CDR3 nucleotides are TGTGCCAGCAGCTTAGCGGTTAGTCGTCTCTCTGGAAACACCATATATTTT.

This chain joins TRBV11-2 and TRBJ1-3, with 7 bases lining up with TRBD1. The V segment lost 5 bases and the J segment 4 bases; nucleotides outside the gene matches: 8. Germline V gene sequence: CDR1 SGHAT, CDR2 FQNNGV. The CDR3 spans 15 residues. The CDR3 sequence is CASSPVQGSGNTIYF. Written as DNA, the CDR3 is TGTGCCAGCAGCCCCGTACAGGGGTCCGGAAACACCATATATTTT.

This chain uses TRBV5-5 with TRBJ1-6; TRBD1 is a possible D gene (5 bases). Germline loops: CDR1 SGHKS, CDR2 YYEKEE (reference sequence). V lost 3 bases and J 10 bases, leaving 17 bases between the germline ends. The CDR3 is 15 amino acids. As DNA, the CDR3 is TGTGCCAGCAGCTGGGTGGGGGACTCTACATCACCCCTCCACTTT. It yields the protein CASSWVGDSTSPLHF.

J is TRBJ2-5 and V is TRBV6-6, with 9 bases matching TRBD2. The CDR3 contains 15 residues. The germline V gene has CDR1 MNHNY and CDR2 SVGAGI (reference sequence). The V and J ends lost 11 bases and 1 base, in that order; junction bases with no gene match: 11. The CDR3 region is CAGGGSGGTQETQYF. The CDR3 region has the DNA TGTGCCGGAGGGGGGAGCGGGGGGACCCAAGAGACCCAGTACTTC.

CDR3 sequence reads: CASSLDSRGNSGNTIYF. In nucleotides, the CDR3 is TGTGCCAGCAGCTTAGATTCGCGGGGGAACTCCGGAAACACCATATATTTT. This chain joins TRBV13 and TRBJ1-3; weak D call: TRBD1 (5 bases). In germline, CDR1 is PRHDT, CDR2 FYEKMQ (reference sequence). Trimming removed 1 base at V and 4 bases at J, with 17 bases between. The CDR3 has 17 residues.

The V gene is TRBV9, the J gene TRBJ2-7; 8 positions match TRBD1. Germline CDR1 is SGDLS and CDR2 is YYNGEE. This CDR3 comprises 16 residues. Trimming at V came to 2 bases and at J to 6 bases, leaving 13 bases not matched to a gene. In nucleotides, the CDR3 is TGTGCCAGCAGCGTGGAGGCGACAGGGGAGTTTGGCGAGCAGTACTTC. Translation: CASSVEATGEFGEQYF.

The chain joins TRBV4-3 to TRBJ1-1; D gene ambiguous. V lost 0 bases, J lost 1 base, and 12 bases lay in between. Germline lookup yields CDR1 LGHNA and CDR2 YSLEER. This CDR3 has 16 amino acids. CDR3 in amino acids: CASSQDGAGRNTEAFF. CDR3 sequence (DNA): TGCGCCAGCAGCCAAGATGGTGCCGGAAGGAACACTGAAGCTTTCTTT.

This clone was observed once. The chain couples TRBV5-5 to TRBJ1-5; D not resolved. V lost 4 bases to trimming and J lost 4 bases, with 9 bases between them. The CDR3 has 13 residues. Germline CDR1 reads SGHKS; CDR2 reads YYEKEE (reference sequence). CDR3 sequence reads: CASSPERNQPQHF. The CDR3 DNA sequence: TGTGCCAGCAGCCCAGAAAGAAATCAGCCCCAGCATTTT.

This chain links TRBV7-3 with TRBJ2-1; either TRBD1 or TRBD2 may fit D (6 bases each). V dropped 2 bases and J dropped 7 bases, with 15 bases sitting between them. The CDR3 covers 15 residues. Per germline, CDR1 SGHTA and CDR2 FQGTGA. In DNA form, the CDR3 reads TGTGCCAGCAGCTTAGGAGGGGGGCCCGGAAATGAGCAGTTCTTC. This encodes CASSLGGGPGNEQFF.

The chain combines TRBV6-4 with TRBJ2-1; 8 bases agree with TRBD2. V lost 6 bases to trimming and J lost 7 bases; unmatched junction nucleotides: 5. The CDR3 loop spans 13 amino acids. CDR1 is MRHNA and CDR2 is SNTAGT in the germline V gene. DNA of the CDR3: TGTGCCAGCAGCTCGGGGGGGCAGAATGAGCAGTTCTTC. It codes for CASSSGGQNEQFF.

The chain employs TRBV30 and TRBJ1-2; D is perhaps TRBD1 (6 bases). This CDR3 spans 14 amino acids. The germline CDR1 and CDR2 sequences are GTSNPN and SVGIG (reference sequence). Trimming removed 3 bases from V and 3 bases from J, with 14 bases in between. CDR3 in amino acids: CAWRAVGGHYGYTF. CDR3 bases: TGTGCCTGGAGGGCCGTCGGGGGCCACTATGGCTACACCTTC.